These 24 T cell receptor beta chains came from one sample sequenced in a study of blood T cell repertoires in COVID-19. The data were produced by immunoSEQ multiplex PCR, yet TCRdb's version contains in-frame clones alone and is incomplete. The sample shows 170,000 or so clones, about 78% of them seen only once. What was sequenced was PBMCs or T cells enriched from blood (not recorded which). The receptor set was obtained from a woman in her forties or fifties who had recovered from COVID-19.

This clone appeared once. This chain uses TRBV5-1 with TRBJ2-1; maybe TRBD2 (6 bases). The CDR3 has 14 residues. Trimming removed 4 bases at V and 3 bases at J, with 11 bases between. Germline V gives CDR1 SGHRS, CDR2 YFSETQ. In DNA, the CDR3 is TGCGCCAGCAGCCGGGACTCCGTCTACAATGAGCAGTTCTTC. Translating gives CASSRDSVYNEQFF.

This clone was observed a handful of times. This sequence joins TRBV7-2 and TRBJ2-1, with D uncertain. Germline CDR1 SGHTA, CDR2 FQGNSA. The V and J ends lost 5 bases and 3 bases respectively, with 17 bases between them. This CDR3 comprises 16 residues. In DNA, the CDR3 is TGTGCCAGCAGCGATTTCCGTGGCGGTCTCTACAATGAGCAGTTCTTC. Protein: CASSDFRGGLYNEQFF.

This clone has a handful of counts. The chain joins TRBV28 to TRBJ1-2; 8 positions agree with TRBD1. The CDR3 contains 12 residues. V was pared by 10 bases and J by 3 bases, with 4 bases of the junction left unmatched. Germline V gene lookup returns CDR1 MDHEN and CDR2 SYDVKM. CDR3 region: CAIEQGDYGYTF. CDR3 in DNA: TGTGCCATAGAACAGGGGGACTATGGCTACACCTTC.

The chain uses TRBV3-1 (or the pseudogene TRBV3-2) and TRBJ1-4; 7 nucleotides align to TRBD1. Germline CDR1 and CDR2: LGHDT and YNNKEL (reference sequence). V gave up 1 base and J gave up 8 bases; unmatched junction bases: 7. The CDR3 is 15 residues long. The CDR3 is CASSQAGRGDEKLFF. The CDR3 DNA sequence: TGTGCCAGCAGCCAAGCGGGCAGGGGGGACGAAAAACTGTTTTTT.

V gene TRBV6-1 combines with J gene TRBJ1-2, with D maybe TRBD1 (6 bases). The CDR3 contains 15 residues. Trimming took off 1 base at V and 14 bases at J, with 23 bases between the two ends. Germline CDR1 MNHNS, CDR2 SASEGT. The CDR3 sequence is CASSEGAGVQGWKTF. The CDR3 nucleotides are TGTGCCAGCAGTGAAGGGGCAGGGGTACAGGGCTGGAAGACCTTC.

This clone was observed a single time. CDR3 protein: CASAIRQTNEKLFF. DNA for the CDR3: TGTGCCAGCGCAATAAGACAGACTAATGAAAAACTGTTTTTT. The V call is TRBV18, the J call TRBJ1-4; a weak D match, TRBD1 (5 bases). The germline V gene has CDR1 KGHSH and CDR2 LQKENI. The CDR3 runs to 14 residues. Trimming left V 8 bases short and J 2 bases short, with 12 bases between.

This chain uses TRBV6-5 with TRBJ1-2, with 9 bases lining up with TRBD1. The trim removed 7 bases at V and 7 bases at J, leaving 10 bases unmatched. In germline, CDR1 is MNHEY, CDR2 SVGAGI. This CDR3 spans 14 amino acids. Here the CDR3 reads CASTDDRGFGGYTF. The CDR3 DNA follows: TGTGCCAGCACCGACGACAGGGGGTTTGGTGGCTACACCTTC.

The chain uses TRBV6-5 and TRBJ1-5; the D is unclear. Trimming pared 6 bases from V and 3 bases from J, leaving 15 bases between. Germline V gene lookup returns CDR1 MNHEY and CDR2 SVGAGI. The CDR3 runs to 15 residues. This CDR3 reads CASRLSLSPNQPQHF. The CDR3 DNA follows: TGTGCCAGCAGATTATCCCTATCCCCCAATCAGCCCCAGCATTTT.

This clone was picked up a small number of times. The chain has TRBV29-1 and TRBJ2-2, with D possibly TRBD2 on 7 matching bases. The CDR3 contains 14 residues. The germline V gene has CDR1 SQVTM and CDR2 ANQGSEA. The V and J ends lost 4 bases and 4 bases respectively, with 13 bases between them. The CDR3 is CSVGGGQATGELFF. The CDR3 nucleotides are TGCAGCGTTGGGGGGGGGCAGGCCACCGGGGAGCTGTTTTTT.

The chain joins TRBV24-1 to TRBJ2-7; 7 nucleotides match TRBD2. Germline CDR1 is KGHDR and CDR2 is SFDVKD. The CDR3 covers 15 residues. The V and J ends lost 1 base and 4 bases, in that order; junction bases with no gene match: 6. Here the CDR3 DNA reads TGTGCCACCAGTGATTTCTCCAGCGGGGTATACGAGCAGTACTTC. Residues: CATSDFSSGVYEQYF.

DNA for the CDR3: TGTGCCATCAGTATTGACGGGACTAGCGGCTACAATGAGCAGTTCTTC. Translating gives CAISIDGTSGYNEQFF. The gene calls are TRBV10-3 and TRBJ2-1, with 11 bases aligning to TRBD2. The CDR3 sequence is 16 residues long. V shed 5 bases, J shed 3 bases, and the junction held 6 bases outside the gene matches. CDR1 and CDR2 from the germline V gene are ENHRY and SYGVKD.

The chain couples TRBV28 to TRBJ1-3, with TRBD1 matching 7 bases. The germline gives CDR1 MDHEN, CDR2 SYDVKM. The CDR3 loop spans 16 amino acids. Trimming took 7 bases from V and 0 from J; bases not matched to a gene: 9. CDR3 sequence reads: CASNDPGQSSGNTIYF. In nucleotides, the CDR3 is TGTGCCAGCAACGACCCGGGACAGAGCTCTGGAAACACCATATATTTT.

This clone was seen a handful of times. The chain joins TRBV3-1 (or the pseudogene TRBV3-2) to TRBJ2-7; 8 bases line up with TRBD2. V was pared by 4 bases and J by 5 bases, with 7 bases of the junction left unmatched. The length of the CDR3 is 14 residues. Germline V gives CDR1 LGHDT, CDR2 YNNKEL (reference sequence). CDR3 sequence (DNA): TGTGCCAGCAGCCTCTCGGGGGGGGCCCACGAGCAGTACTTC. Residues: CASSLSGGAHEQYF.

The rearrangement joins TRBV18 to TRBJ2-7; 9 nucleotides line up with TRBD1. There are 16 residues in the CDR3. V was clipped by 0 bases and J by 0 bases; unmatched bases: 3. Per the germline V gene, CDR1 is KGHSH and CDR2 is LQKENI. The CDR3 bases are TGTGCCAGCTCACCACCGTTGGGACAGGGCTCCTACGAGCAGTACTTC. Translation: CASSPPLGQGSYEQYF.

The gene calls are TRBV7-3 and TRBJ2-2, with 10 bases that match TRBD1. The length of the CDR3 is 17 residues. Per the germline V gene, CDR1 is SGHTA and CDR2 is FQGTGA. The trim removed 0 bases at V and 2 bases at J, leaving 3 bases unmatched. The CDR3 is CASSLTRTGGNTGELFF. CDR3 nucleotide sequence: TGTGCCAGCAGCTTAACGAGGACAGGGGGAAACACCGGGGAGCTGTTTTTT.

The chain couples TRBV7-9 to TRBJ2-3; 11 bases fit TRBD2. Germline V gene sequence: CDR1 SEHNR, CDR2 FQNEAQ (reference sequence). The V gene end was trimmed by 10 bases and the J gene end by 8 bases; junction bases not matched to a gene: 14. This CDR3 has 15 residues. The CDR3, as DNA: TGTGCCACCCTCCGTACTAGCGGGAGTCAGGGTACGCAGTATTTT. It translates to CATLRTSGSQGTQYF.

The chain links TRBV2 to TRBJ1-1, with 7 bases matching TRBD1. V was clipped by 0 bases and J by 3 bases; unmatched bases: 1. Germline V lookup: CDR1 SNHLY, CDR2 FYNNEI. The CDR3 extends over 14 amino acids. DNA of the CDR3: TGTGCCAGCAGTGAAGCACAGGGGTACACTGAAGCTTTCTTT. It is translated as CASSEAQGYTEAFF.

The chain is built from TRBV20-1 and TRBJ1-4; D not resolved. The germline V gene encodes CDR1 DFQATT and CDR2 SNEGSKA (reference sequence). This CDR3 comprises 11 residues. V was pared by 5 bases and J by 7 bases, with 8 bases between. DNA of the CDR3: TGCAGTGCTCACCGACTTGAAAAACTGTTTTTT. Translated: CSAHRLEKLFF.

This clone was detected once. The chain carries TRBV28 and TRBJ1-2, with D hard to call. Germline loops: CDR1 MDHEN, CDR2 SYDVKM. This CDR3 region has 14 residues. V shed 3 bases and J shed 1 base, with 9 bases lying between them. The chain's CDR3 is CASSFEGNNYGYTF. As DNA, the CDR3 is TGTGCCAGCAGTTTTGAGGGCAATAACTATGGCTACACCTTC.

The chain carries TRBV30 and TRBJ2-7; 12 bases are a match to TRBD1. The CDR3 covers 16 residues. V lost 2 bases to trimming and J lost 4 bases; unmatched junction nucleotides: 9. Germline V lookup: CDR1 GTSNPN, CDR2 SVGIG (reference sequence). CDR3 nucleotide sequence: TGTGCCTGGAGTAGACCCGGGACAGGGGGCCGTTACGAGCAGTACTTC. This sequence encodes CAWSRPGTGGRYEQYF.

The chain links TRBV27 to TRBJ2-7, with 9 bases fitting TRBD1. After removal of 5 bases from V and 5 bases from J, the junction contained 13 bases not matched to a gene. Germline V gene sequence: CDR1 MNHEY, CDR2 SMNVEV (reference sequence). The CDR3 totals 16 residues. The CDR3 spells CASSPPPGQGLHEQYF. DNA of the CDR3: TGTGCCAGCAGTCCCCCACCGGGACAGGGTCTCCACGAGCAGTACTTC.

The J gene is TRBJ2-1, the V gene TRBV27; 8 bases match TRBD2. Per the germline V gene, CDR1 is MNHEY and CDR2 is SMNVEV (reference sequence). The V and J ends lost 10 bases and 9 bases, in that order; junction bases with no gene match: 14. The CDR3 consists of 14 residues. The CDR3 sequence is CAIAPGLGRSEQFF. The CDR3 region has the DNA TGTGCCATCGCCCCGGGACTAGGTAGAAGTGAGCAGTTCTTC.

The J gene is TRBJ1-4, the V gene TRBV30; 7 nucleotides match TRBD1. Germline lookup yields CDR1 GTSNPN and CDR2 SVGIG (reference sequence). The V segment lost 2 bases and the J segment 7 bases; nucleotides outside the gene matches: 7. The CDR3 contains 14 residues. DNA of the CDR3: TGTGCCTGGAGTAGACAGGGTGGTGGTGAAAAACTGTTTTTT. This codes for CAWSRQGGGEKLFF.

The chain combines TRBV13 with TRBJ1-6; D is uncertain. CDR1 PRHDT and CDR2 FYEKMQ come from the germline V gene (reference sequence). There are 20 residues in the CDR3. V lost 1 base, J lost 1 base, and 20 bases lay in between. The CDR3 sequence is CASSLAGPGGQKSYNSPLHF. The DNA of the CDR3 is TGTGCCAGCAGCTTAGCAGGCCCGGGAGGGCAGAAATCCTATAATTCACCCCTCCACTTT. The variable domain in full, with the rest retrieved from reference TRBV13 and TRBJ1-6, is AAGVIQSPRHLIKEKRETATLKCYPIPRHDTVYWYQQGPGQDPQFLISFYEKMQSDKGSIPDRFSAQQFSDYHSELNMSSLELGDSALYFCASSLAGPGGQKSYNSPLHFGNGTRLTVT.